One T cell receptor (beta chain) is described in this entry. The antigen remains unidentified. The CDR3 covers 15 residues. Germline CDR1 and CDR2: MGHRA and YSYEKL. J was trimmed by 5 bases and V by 3 bases; bases with no gene match: 8. A second PCR, run for about 6 to 11 cycles, used a sample-barcoded 5' primer plus a J-beta primer mix. MiXCR, applied by TCRdb to the 5' RACE reads, yields one record per CDR3 protein. The sample includes 1.5 million to 1.8 million distinct CDR3 sequences, 42% of them seen just once. This record comes from a study of blood T cells in healthy people across ages. Whole-study results and caveats: Long-lived donors had more naive CD4+ cells and higher diversity than aged donors. Diversity of TCR beta per million T cells declined in a roughly linear way with age.

Caucasian individuals from Russia who were healthy and aged about 6 to 95 acted as donors. J is TRBJ2-3 and V is TRBV4-1; 7 positions match TRBD2. Material: blood. This clonotype was obtained from a young woman in good health. The CDR3 protein is CASSHLGLVRDTQYF. CDR3 sequence (DNA): TGCGCCAGCAGCCACCTCGGACTAGTCCGAGATACGCAGTATTTT.